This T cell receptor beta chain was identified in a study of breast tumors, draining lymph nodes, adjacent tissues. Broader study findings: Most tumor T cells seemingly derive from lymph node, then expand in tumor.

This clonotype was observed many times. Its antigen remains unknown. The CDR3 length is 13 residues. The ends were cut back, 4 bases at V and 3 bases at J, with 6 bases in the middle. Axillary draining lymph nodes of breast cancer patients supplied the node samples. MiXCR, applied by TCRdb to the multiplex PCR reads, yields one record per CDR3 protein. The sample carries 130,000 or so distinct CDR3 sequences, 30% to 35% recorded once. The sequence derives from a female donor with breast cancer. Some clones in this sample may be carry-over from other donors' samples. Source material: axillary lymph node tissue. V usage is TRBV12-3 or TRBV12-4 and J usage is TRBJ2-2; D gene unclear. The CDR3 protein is CASSSVYTGELFF. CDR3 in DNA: TGTGCCAGCAGTTCCGTATACACCGGGGAGCTGTTTTTT.